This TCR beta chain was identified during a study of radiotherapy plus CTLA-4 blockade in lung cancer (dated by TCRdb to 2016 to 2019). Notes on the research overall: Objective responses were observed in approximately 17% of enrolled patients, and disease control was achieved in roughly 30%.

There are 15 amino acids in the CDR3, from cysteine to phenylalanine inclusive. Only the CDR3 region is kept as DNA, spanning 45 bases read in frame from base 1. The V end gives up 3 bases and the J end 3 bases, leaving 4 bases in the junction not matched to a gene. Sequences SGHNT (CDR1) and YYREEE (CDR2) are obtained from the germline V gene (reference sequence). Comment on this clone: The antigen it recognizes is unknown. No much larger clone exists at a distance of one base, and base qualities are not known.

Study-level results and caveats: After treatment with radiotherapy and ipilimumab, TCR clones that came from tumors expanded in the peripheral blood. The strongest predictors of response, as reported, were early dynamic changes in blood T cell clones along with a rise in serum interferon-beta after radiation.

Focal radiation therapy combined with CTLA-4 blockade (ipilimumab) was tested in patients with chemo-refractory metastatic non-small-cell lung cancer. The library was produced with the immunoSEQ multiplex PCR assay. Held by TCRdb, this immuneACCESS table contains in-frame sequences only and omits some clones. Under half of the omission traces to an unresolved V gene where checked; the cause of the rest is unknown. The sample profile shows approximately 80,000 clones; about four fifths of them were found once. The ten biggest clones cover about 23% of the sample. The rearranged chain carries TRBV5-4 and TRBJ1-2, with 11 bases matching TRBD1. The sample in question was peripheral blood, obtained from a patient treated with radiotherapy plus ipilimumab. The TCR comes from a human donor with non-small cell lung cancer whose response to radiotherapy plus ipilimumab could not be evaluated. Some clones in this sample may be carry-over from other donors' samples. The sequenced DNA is TGTGCCAGCAGCTCCCGGGACAGGGGGGACTATGGCTACACCTTC. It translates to CASSSRDRGDYGYTF.